This is a list of T cell receptor beta chains from one sample in a study of shared clonotypes between healthy human individuals. TCRdb's table, derived via immunoSEQ multiplex PCR, lists solely in-frame clones and lacks some. The table lists about 700,000 clones, 90% to 95% of them singletons, with nearly 25% in the top ten. Sequencing was done on a sample of naive CD8+ T cells sorted from blood. All receptors come from a man aged 25 to 40 in good health. CDR3s include the opening cysteine and the closing phenylalanine or tryptophan. The D gene is left open where the match is weak. Part of the rows lack a size; the others show once, few, many or a class for expanded clones.

TRBJ2-1 | TRBV6-1 | NA | TRBD1 | TGTGCCAGCAGTGCGGATACGGGACAGCTATACAATGAGCAGTTCTTC | CASSADTGQLYNEQFF
TRBJ1-1 | TRBV7-2 | NA | NA | TGTGCCAGCAGCTTAGTGGCAGGGGAGAGGGCTTTCTTT | CASSLVAGERAFF
TRBJ2-5 | TRBV15 | NA | NA | TGTGCCACCAGCAGAGATAGGCGGTTAGGTGAGACCCAGTACTTC | CATSRDRRLGETQYF
TRBJ1-2 | TRBV27 | NA | NA | TGTGCCAGCAGTTTTCAGGATTTCTATGGCTACACCTTC | CASSFQDFYGYTF
TRBJ2-2 | TRBV27 | NA | NA | TGTGCCAGCAGTACAACCGGGGGCGGCACCGGGGAGCTGTTTTTT | CASSTTGGGTGELFF
TRBJ1-1 | TRBV10-3 | NA | NA | TGTGCCATCCGGGGGGAGGGGTATACTGAAGCTTTCTTT | CAIRGEGYTEAFF
TRBJ2-7 | TRBV7-9 | NA | TRBD2 | TGTGCCAGCAGCCCAGATCCCCTAGCGGAGAACTACGAGCAGTACTTC | CASSPDPLAENYEQYF
TRBJ2-7 | TRBV6-5 | NA | TRBD1 | TGTGCCAGCAGTTACTCGACAGGGAGCGAGCAGTACTTC | CASSYSTGSEQYF
TRBJ2-5 | TRBV6-5 | NA | NA | TGTGCCAGCAGTTACTTGTCCGGGGAGACCCAGTACTTC | CASSYLSGETQYF
TRBJ2-7 | TRBV28 | NA | TRBD2 | TGTGCCAGCACGGGACGTAGCGGGTTCCTCTCCTACGAGCAGTACTTC | CASTGRSGFLSYEQYF
TRBJ2-7 | TRBV7-6 | NA | TRBD1 | TGTGCCAGCAGCACAGGGGTTGAGCAGTACTTC | CASSTGVEQYF
TRBJ2-5 | TRBV15 | NA | TRBD2 | TGTGCCACCAGCAGAGAGGCGGGAGCAGCCCAAGAGACCCAGTACTTC | CATSREAGAAQETQYF
TRBJ2-1 | TRBV5-1 | NA | NA | TGCGCCAGCAGCTTACAACGGGGAGAGCAGTTCTTC | CASSLQRGEQFF
TRBJ1-2 | TRBV28 | few | NA | TGTGCCAGCAGTTTACTGACAGAGAACTATGGCTACACCTTC | CASSLLTENYGYTF
TRBJ2-1 | TRBV6-4 | NA | TRBD1 | TGTGCCAGCCCAACGTGGCGACAGGGCTACAATGAGCAGTTCTTC | CASPTWRQGYNEQFF
TRBJ1-4 | TRBV7-9 | NA | NA | TGTGCCAGCAGCCCCCGTGTTGGGGGCGAAAAACTGTTTTTT | CASSPRVGGEKLFF
TRBJ1-2 | TRBV27 | NA | NA | TGTGCCAGCAGAGAGCCCGACGACTATGGCTACACCTTC | CASREPDDYGYTF
TRBJ1-1 | TRBV9 | NA | NA | TGTGCCAGCAGCGGTGGGGGATTGGGCACTGAAGCTTTCTTT | CASSGGGLGTEAFF
TRBJ2-1 | TRBV6-1 | NA | TRBD2 | TGTGCCAGCAGTGAAGCCCGAGGCGGGAGGGCCCTCAATGAGCAGTTCTTC | CASSEARGGRALNEQFF
TRBJ1-5 | TRBV6-5 | NA | NA | TGTGCCAGCAGCAGGACTTCTTATAGCAATCAGCCCCAGCATTTT | CASSRTSYSNQPQHF
TRBJ2-7 | TRBV7-9 | NA | NA | TGTGCCAGCAGCCGACGGGACACCTCCTACGAGCAGTACTTC | CASSRRDTSYEQYF
TRBJ2-1 | TRBV14 | NA | NA | TGTGCCAGCAGCCAGTATGAGCGGGCCAATGAGCAGTTCTTC | CASSQYERANEQFF
TRBJ2-7 | TRBV9 | NA | NA | TGTGCCAGCAGCGCCTTCCCCATCATCGACGAGCAGTACTTC | CASSAFPIIDEQYF
TRBJ1-1 | TRBV11-2 | NA | NA | TGTGCCAGCAGCTCCGCGACAGGTTGGTCTGGGAACACTGAAGCTTTCTTT | CASSSATGWSGNTEAFF
TRBJ2-7 | TRBV7-9 | NA | NA | TGTGCCAGCAGTTTCCCGGGACAAAACTACGAGCAGTACTTC | CASSFPGQNYEQYF